Listed below are T cell receptor beta chains from one sample, sequenced in a study of T cell responses to AZD1222 COVID-19 vaccine. Sequencing was performed with immunoSEQ multiplex PCR; in TCRdb, only in-frame clones are kept and a portion is missing. In the table there are about 35,000 clones, 70% to 90% of which are singletons. The specimen was peripheral blood, collected on day 0 of AZD1222 vaccination. The receptors come from an adult in good health. CDR3s include the opening cysteine and the closing phenylalanine or tryptophan. The D gene is left open where the match is weak. Not every row has a clone size; where given, it reads once, few, many or a size class.

>few|.|TRBV7-2|TRBJ1-1
CASSSGPNTEAFF
TGTGCCAGCAGCTCGGGACCGAACACTGAAGCTTTCTTT
>.|.|TRBV7-9|TRBJ2-1
CASSPPGGHEQFF
TGTGCCAGCAGCCCCCCGGGGGGCCATGAGCAGTTCTTC
>once|TRBD2|TRBV4-1|TRBJ2-7
CASSQGLAREQYF
TGCGCCAGCAGCCAAGGACTAGCTCGGGAGCAGTACTTC
>.|TRBD1|TRBV4-1|TRBJ1-1
CASSQEGDRGDTEAFF
TGCGCCAGCAGCCAAGAGGGGGACAGGGGTGACACTGAAGCTTTCTTT
>.|.|TRBV27|TRBJ1-2
CASGDRLYYGYTF
TGTGCCAGCGGAGACAGACTTTACTATGGCTACACCTTC
>once|.|TRBV27|TRBJ1-1
CASSITSGTEAFF
TGTGCCAGCAGTATAACTAGTGGCACTGAAGCTTTCTTT
>.|TRBD1|TRBV28|TRBJ1-1
CASSPGTGRTEAFF
TGTGCCAGCAGCCCCGGGACAGGGCGAACTGAAGCTTTCTTT
>.|TRBD1|TRBV19|TRBJ2-7
CASPGQGTYEQYF
TGTGCCAGTCCGGGACAGGGAACCTACGAGCAGTACTTC
>.|.|TRBV3-1/TRBV3-2|TRBJ2-3
CASSQEYPPDTQYF
TGTGCCAGCAGCCAAGAATATCCCCCAGATACGCAGTATTTT
>.|.|TRBV4-3|TRBJ1-1
CASSQDGGHTEAFF
TGCGCCAGCAGCCAAGATGGGGGCCACACTGAAGCTTTCTTT
>once|TRBD1|TRBV7-9|TRBJ2-1
CASSYTGTGGGNEQFF
TGTGCCAGCAGCTACACCGGGACAGGGGGTGGAAATGAGCAGTTCTTC
>few|.|TRBV3-1/TRBV3-2|TRBJ1-1
CASSPDPGAEAFF
TGTGCCAGCAGCCCTGACCCGGGGGCTGAAGCTTTCTTT
>.|TRBD2|TRBV4-3|TRBJ2-1
CASSQDRGRGASNEQFF
TGCGCCAGCAGCCAAGATCGGGGGCGGGGGGCCTCTAATGAGCAGTTCTTC